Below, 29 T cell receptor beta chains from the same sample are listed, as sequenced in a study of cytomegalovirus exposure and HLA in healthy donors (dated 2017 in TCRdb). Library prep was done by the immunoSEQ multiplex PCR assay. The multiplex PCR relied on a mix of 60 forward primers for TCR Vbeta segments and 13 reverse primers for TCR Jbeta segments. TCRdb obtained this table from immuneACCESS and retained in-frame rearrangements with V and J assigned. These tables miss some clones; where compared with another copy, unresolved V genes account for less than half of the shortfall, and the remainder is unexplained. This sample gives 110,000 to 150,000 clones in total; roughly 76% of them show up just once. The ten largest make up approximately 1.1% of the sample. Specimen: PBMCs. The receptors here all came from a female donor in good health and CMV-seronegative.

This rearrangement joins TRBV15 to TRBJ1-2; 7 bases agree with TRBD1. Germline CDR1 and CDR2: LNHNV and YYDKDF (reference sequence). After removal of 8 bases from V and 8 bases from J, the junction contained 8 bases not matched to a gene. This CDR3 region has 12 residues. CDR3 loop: CATGWDRRGYTF. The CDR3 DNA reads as TGTGCCACCGGTTGGGACAGACGAGGCTACACCTTC.

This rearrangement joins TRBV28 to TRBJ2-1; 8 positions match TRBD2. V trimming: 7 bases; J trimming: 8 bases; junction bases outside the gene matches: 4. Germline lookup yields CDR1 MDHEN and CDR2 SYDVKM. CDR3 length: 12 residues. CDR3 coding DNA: TGTGCCAGCAATCTAGCGGGTTATGAGCAGTTCTTC. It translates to CASNLAGYEQFF.

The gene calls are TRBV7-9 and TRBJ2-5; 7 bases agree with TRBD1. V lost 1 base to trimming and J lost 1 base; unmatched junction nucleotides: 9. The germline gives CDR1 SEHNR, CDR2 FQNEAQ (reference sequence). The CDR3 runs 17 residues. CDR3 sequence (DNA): TGTGCCAGCAGCTTAGTCCCGACAGGGATGGGCCAAGAGACCCAGTACTTC. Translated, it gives CASSLVPTGMGQETQYF.

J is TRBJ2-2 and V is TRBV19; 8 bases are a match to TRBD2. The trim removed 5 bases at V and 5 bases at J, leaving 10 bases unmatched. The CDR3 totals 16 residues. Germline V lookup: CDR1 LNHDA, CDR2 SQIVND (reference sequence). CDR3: CASSPRPGTSTGELFF. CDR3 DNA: TGTGCCAGTAGTCCTCGTCCCGGGACTAGTACCGGGGAGCTGTTTTTT.

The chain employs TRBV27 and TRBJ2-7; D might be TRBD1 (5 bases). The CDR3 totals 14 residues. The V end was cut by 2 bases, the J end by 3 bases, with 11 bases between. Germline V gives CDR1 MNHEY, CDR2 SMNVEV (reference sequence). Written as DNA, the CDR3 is TGTGCCAGCAGTTTAAAGGAAACAGGCTACGAGCAGTACTTC. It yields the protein CASSLKETGYEQYF.

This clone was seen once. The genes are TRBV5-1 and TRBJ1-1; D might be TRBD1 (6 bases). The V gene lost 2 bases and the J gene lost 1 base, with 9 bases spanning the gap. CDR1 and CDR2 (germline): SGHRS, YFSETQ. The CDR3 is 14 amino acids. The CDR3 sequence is CASSFAGANTEAFF. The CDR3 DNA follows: TGCGCCAGCAGCTTCGCAGGGGCGAACACTGAAGCTTTCTTT.

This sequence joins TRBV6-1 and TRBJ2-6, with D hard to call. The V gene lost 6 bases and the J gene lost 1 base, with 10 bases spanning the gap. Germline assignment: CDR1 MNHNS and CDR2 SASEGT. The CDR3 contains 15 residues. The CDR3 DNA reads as TGTGCCAGCAGAGTTACAGAGTCTGGGGCCAACGTCCTGACTTTC. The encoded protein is CASRVTESGANVLTF.

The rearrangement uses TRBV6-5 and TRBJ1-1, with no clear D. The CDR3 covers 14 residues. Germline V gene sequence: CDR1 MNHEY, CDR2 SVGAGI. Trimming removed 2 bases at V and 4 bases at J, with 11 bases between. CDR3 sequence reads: CASSYGQMGTEAFF. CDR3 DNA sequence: TGTGCCAGCAGTTACGGGCAGATGGGCACTGAAGCTTTCTTT.

In DNA form, the CDR3 reads TGTGCCAGCAGCTTAGCGTGGTCAGGGTGGGAGACCCAGTACTTC. Residues: CASSLAWSGWETQYF. The gene calls are TRBV7-8 and TRBJ2-5; D perhaps matches TRBD1 (5 bases). V was pared by 0 bases and J by 5 bases, with 13 bases between. From germline, CDR1 is SGHVS and CDR2 FQNEAQ. CDR3 length equals 15 residues.

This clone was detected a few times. As DNA, the CDR3 is TGTGCCAGTAGTGATGGGGCCTATGGCTACACCTTC. It specifies CASSDGAYGYTF. The rearrangement links TRBV19 to TRBJ1-2, with D perhaps TRBD1 (5 bases). CDR1 is LNHDA, CDR2 SQIVND, per germline (reference sequence). Trimming stripped 5 bases from V and 4 bases from J, with 8 bases between. This CDR3 comprises 12 residues.

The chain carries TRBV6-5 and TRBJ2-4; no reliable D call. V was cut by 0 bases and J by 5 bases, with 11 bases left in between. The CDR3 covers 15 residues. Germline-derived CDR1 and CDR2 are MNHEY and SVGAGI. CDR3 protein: CASSYSIQAQNIQYF. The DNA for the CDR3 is TGTGCCAGCAGTTACTCGATTCAGGCCCAAAACATTCAGTACTTC.

CDR3 nucleotides: TGCGCCAGCAGCCAAGACGGGACAAAAAACTACGAGCAGTACTTC. Protein: CASSQDGTKNYEQYF. The rearrangement uses TRBV4-1 and TRBJ2-7; weak D call: TRBD1 (6 bases). Trimming took off 0 bases at V and 3 bases at J, with 12 bases between the two ends. The CDR3 is 15 amino acids. The germline V gene has CDR1 MGHRA and CDR2 YSYEKL.

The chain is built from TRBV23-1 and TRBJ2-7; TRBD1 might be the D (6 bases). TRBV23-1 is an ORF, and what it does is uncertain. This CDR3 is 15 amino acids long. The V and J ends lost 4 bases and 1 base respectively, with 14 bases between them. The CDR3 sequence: CASSLKDRISYEQYF. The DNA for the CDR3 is TGCGCCAGCAGTCTCAAAGACAGGATTTCCTACGAGCAGTACTTC.

This chain's CDR3 is CASSFPYGTRVAGEQYF. CDR3 in DNA: TGTGCCAGCAGCTTCCCCTACGGGACACGGGTCGCGGGTGAGCAGTACTTC. The gene calls are TRBV7-9 and TRBJ2-7; D may be TRBD1 (6 bases). The ends were cut back, 3 bases at V and 7 bases at J, with 25 bases in the middle. The germline gives CDR1 SEHNR, CDR2 FQNEAQ (reference sequence). This CDR3 is built from 17 residues.

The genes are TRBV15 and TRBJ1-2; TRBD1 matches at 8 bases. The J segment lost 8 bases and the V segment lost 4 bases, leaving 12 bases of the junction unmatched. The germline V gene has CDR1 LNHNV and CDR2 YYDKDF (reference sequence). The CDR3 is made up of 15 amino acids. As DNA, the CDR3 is TGTGCCACCAGCACCGGCGGCCAGGGGGCAGGGGGCTACACCTTC. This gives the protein CATSTGGQGAGGYTF.

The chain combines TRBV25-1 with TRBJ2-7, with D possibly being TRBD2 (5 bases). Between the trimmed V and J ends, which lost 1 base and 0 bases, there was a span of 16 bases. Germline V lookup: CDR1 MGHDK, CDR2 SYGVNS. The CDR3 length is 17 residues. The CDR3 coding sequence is TGTGCCAGCAGTGAATTTGGAGATAGCGTCAGCTCCTACGAGCAGTACTTC. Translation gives CASSEFGDSVSSYEQYF.

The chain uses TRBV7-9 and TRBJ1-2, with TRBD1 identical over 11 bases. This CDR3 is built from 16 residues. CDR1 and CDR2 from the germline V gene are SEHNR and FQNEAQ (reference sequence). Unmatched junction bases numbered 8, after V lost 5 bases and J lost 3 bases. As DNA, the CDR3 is TGTGCCAGCAGCGAGGGGACAGGGGGTTTTGACTATGGCTACACCTTC. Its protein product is CASSEGTGGFDYGYTF.

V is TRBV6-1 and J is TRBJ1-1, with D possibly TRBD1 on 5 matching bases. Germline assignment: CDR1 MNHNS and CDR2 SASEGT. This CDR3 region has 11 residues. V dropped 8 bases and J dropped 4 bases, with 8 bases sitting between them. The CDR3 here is CASGGGTEAFF. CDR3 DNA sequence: TGTGCCAGCGGCGGGGGCACTGAAGCTTTCTTT.

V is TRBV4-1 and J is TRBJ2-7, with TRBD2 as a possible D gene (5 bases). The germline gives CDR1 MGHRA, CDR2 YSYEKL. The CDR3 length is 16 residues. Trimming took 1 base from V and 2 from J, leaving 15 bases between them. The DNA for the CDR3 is TGCGCCAGCAGCCAAGCCCCTCCGGGATTTACCTACGAGCAGTACTTC. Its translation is CASSQAPPGFTYEQYF.

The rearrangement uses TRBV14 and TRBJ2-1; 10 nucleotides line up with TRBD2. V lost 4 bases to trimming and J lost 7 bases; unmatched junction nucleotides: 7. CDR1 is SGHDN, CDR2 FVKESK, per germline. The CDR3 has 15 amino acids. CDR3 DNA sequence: TGTGCCAGCAGCCCTGGGGCTAGCGGGGGAAATGAGCAGTTCTTC. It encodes CASSPGASGGNEQFF.

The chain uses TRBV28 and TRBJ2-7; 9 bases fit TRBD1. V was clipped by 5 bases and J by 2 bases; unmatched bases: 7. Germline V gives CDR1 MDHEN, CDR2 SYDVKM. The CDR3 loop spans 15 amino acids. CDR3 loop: CASSPQTGGPYEQYF. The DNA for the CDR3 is TGTGCCAGCAGTCCGCAGACAGGGGGACCCTACGAGCAGTACTTC. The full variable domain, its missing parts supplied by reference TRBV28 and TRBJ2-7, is DVKVTQSSRYLVKRTGEKVFLECVQDMDHENMFWYRQDPGLGLRLIYFSYDVKMKEKGDIPEGYSVSREKKERFSLILESASTNQTSMYLCASSPQTGGPYEQYFGPGTRLTVT.

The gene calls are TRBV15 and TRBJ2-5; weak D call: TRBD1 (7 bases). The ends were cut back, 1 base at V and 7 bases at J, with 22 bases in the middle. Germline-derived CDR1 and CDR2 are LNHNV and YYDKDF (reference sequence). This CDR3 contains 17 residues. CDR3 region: CATSRAITGDSLWTQYF. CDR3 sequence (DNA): TGTGCCACCAGCAGAGCTATCACAGGGGACTCTCTCTGGACCCAGTACTTC.

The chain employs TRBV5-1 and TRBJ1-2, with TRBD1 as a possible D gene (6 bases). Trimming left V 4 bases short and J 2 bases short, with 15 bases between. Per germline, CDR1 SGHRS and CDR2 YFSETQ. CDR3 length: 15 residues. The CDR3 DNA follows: TGCGCCAGCAGCGGGGCCCGGGACACCAACTATGGCTACACCTTC. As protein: CASSGARDTNYGYTF. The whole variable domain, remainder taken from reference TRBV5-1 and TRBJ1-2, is KAGVTQTPRYLIKTRGQQVTLSCSPISGHRSVSWYQQTPGQGLQFLFEYFSETQRNKGNFPGRFSGRQFSNSRSEMNVSTLELGDSALYLCASSGARDTNYGYTFGSGTRLTVV.

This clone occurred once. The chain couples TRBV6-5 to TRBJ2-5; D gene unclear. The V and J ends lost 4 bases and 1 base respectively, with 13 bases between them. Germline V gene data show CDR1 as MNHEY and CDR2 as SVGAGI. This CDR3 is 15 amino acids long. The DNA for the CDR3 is TGTGCCAGCAGTTCCGTGTCTAAAGCCCAAGAGACCCAGTACTTC. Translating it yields CASSSVSKAQETQYF.

The CDR3 sequence: CASSEAPFRQGYSYEQYF. The CDR3 DNA is TGTGCCAGCAGTGAAGCGCCCTTTCGACAGGGCTACTCCTACGAGCAGTACTTC. The V gene is TRBV2, the J gene TRBJ2-7; 7 bases fit TRBD1. CDR1 is SNHLY, CDR2 FYNNEI, per germline. The CDR3 runs 18 residues. The V segment lost 0 bases and the J segment 0 bases; nucleotides outside the gene matches: 11. Full variable domain (remainder filled in from reference TRBV2 and TRBJ2-7): EPEVTQTPSHQVTQMGQEVILRCVPISNHLYFYWYRQILGQKVEFLVSFYNNEISEKSEIFDDQFSVERPDGSNFTLKIRSTKLEDSAMYFCASSEAPFRQGYSYEQYFGPGTRLTVT.

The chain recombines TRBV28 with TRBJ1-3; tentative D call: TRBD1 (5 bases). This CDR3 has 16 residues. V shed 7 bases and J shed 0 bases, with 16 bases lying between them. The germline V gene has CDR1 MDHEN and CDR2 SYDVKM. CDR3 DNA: TGTGCCAGCACTCTATCAGGGCCCTACTCTGGAAACACCATATATTTT. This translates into CASTLSGPYSGNTIYF.

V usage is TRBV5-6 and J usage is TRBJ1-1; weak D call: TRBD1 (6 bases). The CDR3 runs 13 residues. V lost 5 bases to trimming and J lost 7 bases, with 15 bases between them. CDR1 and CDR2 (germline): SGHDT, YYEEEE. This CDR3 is CASSQTGAFEAFF. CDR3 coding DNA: TGTGCCAGCAGTCAGACAGGTGCCTTTGAAGCTTTCTTT. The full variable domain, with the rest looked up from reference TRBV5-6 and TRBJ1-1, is DAGVTQSPTHLIKTRGQQVTLRCSPKSGHDTVSWYQQALGQGPQFIFQYYEEEERQRGNFPDRFSGHQFPNYSSELNVNALLLGDSALYLCASSQTGAFEAFFGQGTRLTVV.

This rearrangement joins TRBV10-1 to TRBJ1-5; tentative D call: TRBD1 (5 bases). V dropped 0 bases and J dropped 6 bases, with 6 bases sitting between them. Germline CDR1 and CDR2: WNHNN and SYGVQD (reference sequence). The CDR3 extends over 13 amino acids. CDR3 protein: CASSESGGQPQHF. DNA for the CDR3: TGCGCCAGCAGTGAGTCGGGGGGTCAGCCCCAGCATTTT.

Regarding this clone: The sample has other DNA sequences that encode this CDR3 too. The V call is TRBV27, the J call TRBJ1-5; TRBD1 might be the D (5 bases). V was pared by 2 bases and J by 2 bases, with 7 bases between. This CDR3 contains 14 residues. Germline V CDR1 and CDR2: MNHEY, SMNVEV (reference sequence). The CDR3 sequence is CASSLQGRNQPQHF. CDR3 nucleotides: TGTGCCAGCAGTTTACAGGGCCGCAATCAGCCCCAGCATTTT.